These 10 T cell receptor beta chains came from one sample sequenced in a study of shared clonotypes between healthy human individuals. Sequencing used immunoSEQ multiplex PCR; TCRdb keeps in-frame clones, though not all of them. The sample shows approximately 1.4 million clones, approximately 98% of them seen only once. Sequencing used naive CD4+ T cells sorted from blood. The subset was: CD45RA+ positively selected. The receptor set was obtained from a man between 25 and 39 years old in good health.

The CDR3 DNA is TGTGCCAGCAGTGATCTAGCGGGAGTTGCAACAGATACGCAGTATTTT. Translated, it gives CASSDLAGVATDTQYF. V and J are TRBV9 and TRBJ2-3, with TRBD2 identical over 10 bases. This CDR3 is built from 16 residues. Germline V gene lookup returns CDR1 SGDLS and CDR2 YYNGEE. The ends lost 5 bases at V and 3 bases at J; junction bases unmatched: 9.

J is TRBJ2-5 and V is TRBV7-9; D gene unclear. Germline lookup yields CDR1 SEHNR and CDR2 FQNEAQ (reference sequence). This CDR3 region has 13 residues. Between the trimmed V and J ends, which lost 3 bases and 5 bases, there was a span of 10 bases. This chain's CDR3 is CASSFSALETQYF. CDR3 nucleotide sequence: TGTGCCAGCAGCTTTTCGGCGCTGGAGACCCAGTACTTC.

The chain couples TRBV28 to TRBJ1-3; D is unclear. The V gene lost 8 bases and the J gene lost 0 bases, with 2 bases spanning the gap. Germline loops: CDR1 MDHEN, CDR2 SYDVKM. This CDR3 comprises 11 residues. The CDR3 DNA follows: TGTGCCAGCCTCTCTGGAAACACCATATATTTT. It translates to CASLSGNTIYF.

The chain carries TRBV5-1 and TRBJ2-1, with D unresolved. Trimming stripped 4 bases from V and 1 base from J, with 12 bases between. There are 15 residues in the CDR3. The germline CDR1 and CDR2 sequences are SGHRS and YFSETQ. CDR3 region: CASSPRGGSYNEQFF. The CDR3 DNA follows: TGCGCCAGCAGCCCCAGAGGTGGGTCCTACAATGAGCAGTTCTTC.

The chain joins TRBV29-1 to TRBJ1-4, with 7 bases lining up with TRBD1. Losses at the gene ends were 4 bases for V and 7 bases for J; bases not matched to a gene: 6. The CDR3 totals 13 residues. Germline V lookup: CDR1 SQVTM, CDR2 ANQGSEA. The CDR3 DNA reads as TGCAGCGTTGTTTGGGACAGCGCTGAAAAACTGTTTTTT. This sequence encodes CSVVWDSAEKLFF.

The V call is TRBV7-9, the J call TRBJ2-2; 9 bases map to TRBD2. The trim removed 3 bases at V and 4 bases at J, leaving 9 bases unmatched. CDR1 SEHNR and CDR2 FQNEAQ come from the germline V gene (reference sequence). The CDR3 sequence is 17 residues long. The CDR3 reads CASSFLRREGPTGELFF. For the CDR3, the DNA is TGTGCCAGCAGCTTTCTTCGGCGGGAGGGCCCCACCGGGGAGCTGTTTTTT.

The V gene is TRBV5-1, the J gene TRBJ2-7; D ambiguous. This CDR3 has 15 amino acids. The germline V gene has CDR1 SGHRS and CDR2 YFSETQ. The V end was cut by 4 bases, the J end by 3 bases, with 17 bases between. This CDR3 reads CASSANRAPRYEQYF. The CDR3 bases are TGCGCCAGCAGCGCGAACCGGGCCCCCCGCTACGAGCAGTACTTC.

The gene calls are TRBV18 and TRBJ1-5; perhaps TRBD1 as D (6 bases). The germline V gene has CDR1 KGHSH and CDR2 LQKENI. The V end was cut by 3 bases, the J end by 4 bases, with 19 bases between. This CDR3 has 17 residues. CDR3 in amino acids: CASSPRAVAGDNQPQHF. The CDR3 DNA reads TGTGCCAGCTCACCTAGGGCCGTGGCAGGGGATAATCAGCCCCAGCATTTT.

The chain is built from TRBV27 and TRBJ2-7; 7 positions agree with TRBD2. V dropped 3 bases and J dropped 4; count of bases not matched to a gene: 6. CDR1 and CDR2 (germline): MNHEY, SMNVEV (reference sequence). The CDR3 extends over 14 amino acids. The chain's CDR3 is CASSLAGGRYEQYF. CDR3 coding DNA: TGTGCCAGCAGTTTGGCCGGGGGGAGGTACGAGCAGTACTTC.

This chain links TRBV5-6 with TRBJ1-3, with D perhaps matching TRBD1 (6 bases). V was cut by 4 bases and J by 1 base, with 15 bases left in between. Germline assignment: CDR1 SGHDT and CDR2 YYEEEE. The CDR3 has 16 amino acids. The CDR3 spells CASSPMMTGSGNTIYF. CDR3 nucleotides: TGTGCCAGCAGCCCGATGATGACAGGTTCTGGAAACACCATATATTTT.